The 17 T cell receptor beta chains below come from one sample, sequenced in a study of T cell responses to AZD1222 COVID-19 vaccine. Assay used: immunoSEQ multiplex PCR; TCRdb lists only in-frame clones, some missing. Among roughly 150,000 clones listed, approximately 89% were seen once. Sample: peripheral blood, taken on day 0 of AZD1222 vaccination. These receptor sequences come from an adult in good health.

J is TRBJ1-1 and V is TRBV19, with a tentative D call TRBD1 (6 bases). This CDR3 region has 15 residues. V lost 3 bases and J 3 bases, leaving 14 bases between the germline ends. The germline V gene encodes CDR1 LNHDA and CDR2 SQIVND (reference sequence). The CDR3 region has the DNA TGTGCCAGTAGTATCGGGGGTCAGGGGTACACTGAAGCTTTCTTT. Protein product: CASSIGGQGYTEAFF.

The CDR3 region is CASRDRASNTGELFF. CDR3 sequence (DNA): TGTGCCAGTAGGGACAGGGCCTCGAACACCGGGGAGCTGTTTTTT. The V call is TRBV19, the J call TRBJ2-2; 8 nucleotides line up with TRBD1. This CDR3 contains 15 residues. The germline V gene has CDR1 LNHDA and CDR2 SQIVND (reference sequence). With V trimmed by 6 bases and J by 0 bases, 3 bases remained unmatched.

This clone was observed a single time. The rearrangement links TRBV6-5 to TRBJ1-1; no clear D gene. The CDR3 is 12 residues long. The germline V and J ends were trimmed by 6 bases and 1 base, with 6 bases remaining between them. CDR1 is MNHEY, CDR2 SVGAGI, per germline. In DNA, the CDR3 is TGTGCCAGCAGAAGGAAGAACACTGAAGCTTTCTTT. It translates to CASRRKNTEAFF.

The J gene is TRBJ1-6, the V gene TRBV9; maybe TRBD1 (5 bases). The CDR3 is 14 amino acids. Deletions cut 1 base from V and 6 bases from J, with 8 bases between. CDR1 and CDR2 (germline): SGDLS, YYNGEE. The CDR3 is CASSVYQGNSPLHF. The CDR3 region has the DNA TGTGCCAGCAGCGTATATCAGGGTAATTCACCCCTCCACTTT.

The CDR3, as DNA: TGCGCCAGCAGCTTGGGGAACAATCAGCCCCAGCATTTT. Its translation is CASSLGNNQPQHF. V usage is TRBV5-1 and J usage is TRBJ1-5; no firm D call. CDR1 is SGHRS, CDR2 YFSETQ, per germline. This CDR3 has 13 residues. Trimming removed 0 bases from V and 3 bases from J, with 4 bases in between.

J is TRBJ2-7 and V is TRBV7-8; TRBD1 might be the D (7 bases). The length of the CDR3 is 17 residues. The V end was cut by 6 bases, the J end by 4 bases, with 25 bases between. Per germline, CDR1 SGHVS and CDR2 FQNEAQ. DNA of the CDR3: TGTGCCAGCAGGTACACGTCCGGCGGGACAGAATTTTACGAGCAGTACTTC. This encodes CASRYTSGGTEFYEQYF.

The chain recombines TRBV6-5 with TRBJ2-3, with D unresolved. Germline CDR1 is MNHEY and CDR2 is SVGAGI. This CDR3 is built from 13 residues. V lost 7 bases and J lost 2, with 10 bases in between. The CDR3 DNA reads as TGTGCCAGCAAAGGAGCCTCCACAGATACGCAGTATTTT. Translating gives CASKGASTDTQYF.

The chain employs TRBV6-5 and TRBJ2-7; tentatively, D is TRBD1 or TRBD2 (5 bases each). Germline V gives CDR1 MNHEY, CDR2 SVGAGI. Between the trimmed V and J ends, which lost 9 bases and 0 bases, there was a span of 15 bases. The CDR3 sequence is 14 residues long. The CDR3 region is CASLGGRSSYEQYF. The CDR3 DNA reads TGTGCCAGTCTTGGGGGACGGAGCTCCTACGAGCAGTACTTC.

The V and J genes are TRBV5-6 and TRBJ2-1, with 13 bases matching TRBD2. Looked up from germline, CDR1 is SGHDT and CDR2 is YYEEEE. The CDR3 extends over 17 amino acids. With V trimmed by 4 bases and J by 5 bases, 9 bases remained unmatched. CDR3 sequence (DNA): TGTGCCAGCAGCCGGGGGACTAGCGGGGCCTTTAACAATGAGCAGTTCTTC. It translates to CASSRGTSGAFNNEQFF.

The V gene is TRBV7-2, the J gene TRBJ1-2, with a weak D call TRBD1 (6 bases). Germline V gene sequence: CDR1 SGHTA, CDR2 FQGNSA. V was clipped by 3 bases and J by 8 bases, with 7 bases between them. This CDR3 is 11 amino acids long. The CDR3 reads CASSLRGGYTF. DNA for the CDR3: TGTGCCAGCAGCTTGAGGGGGGGCTACACCTTC.

Written as DNA, the CDR3 is TGTGCCAGCAGCTCTTGGCGGGGTGGTTCTCTTCGCACAGATACGCAGTATTTT. Residues: CASSSWRGGSLRTDTQYF. The V gene is TRBV7-3, the J gene TRBJ2-3; tentative D call: TRBD2 (6 bases). This CDR3 region has 18 residues. The ends were cut back, 4 bases at V and 1 base at J, with 21 bases in the middle. Germline-derived CDR1 and CDR2 are SGHTA and FQGTGA.

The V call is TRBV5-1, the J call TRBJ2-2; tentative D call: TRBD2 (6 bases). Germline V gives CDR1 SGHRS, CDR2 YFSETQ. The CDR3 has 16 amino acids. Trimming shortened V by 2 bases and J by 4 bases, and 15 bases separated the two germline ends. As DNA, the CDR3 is TGCGCCAGCAGCTTCCGGGACTTTTCGATCACCGGGGAGCTGTTTTTT. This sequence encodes CASSFRDFSITGELFF.

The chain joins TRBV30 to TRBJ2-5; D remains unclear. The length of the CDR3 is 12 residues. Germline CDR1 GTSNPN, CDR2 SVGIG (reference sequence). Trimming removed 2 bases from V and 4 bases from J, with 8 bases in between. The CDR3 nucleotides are TGTGCCTGGAGTTGGCTGGGAGAGACCCAGTACTTC. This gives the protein CAWSWLGETQYF.

The chain's CDR3 is CASSIRGPNTGELFF. The CDR3 bases are TGTGCCAGCAGTATCAGGGGGCCGAACACCGGGGAGCTGTTTTTT. The V and J genes are TRBV28 and TRBJ2-2, with 8 bases that match TRBD1. This CDR3 has 15 amino acids. Germline-derived CDR1 and CDR2 are MDHEN and SYDVKM. The junction had 2 bases not matched to a gene; V was cut back by 5 bases and J by 0 bases.

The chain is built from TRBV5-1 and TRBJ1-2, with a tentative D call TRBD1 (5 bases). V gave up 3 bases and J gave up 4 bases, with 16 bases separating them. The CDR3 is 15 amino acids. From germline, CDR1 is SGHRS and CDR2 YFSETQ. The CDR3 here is CASSWARQGLYGYTF. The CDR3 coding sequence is TGCGCCAGCAGCTGGGCGCGGCAGGGACTCTATGGCTACACCTTC.

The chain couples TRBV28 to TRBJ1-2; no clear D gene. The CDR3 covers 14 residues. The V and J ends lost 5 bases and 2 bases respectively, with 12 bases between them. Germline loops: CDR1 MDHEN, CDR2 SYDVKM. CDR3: CASSRPPLNYGYTF. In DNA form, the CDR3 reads TGTGCCAGCAGTCGTCCCCCTCTCAACTATGGCTACACCTTC.

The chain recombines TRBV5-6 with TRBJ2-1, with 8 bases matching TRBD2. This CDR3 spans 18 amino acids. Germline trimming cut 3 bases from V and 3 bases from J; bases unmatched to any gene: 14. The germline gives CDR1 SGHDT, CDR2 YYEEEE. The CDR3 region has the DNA TGTGCCAGCAGCTGGGAGTCGGGAGCGGGAGCCTTCTACAATGAGCAGTTCTTC. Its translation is CASSWESGAGAFYNEQFF.